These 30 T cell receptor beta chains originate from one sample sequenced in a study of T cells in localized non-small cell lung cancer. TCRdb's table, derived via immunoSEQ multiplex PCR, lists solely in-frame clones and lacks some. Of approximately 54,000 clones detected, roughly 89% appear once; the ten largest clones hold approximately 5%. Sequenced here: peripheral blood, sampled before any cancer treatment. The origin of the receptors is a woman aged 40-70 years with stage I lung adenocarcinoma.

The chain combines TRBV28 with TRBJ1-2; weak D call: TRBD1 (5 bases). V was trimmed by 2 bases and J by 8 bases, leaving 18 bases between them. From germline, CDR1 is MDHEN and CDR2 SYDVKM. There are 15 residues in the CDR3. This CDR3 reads CASSLIGRAGEGYTF. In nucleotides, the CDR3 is TGTGCCAGCAGTTTAATAGGCAGGGCGGGAGAAGGCTACACCTTC.

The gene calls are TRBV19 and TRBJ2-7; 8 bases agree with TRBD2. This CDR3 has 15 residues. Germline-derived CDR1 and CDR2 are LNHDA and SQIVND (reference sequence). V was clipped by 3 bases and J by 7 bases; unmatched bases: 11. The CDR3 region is CASSMLASGPGEQYF. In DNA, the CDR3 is TGTGCCAGTAGTATGTTGGCTAGCGGGCCTGGGGAGCAGTACTTC.

CDR3 loop: CASKGGKNNGYTF. The CDR3 DNA reads as TGTGCCAGCAAGGGCGGGAAAAATAATGGCTACACCTTC. The chain uses TRBV28 and TRBJ1-2; D gene ambiguous. The germline V gene encodes CDR1 MDHEN and CDR2 SYDVKM. Trimming removed 7 bases from V and 6 bases from J, with 15 bases in between. CDR3 size: 13 residues.

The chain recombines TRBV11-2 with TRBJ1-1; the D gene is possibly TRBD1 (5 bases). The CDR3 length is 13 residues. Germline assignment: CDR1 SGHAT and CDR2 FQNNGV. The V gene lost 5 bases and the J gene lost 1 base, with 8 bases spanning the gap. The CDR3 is CASSRTQNTEAFF. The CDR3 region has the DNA TGTGCCAGCAGCCGGACACAGAACACTGAAGCTTTCTTT.

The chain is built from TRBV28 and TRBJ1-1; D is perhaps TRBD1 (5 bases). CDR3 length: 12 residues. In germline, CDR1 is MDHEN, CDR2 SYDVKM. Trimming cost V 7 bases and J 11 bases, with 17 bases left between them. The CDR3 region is CASNPGRRGAFF. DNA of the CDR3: TGTGCCAGCAACCCGGGTCGTCGGGGGGCTTTCTTT. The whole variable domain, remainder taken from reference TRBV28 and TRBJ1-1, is DVKVTQSSRYLVKRTGEKVFLECVQDMDHENMFWYRQDPGLGLRLIYFSYDVKMKEKGDIPEGYSVSREKKERFSLILESASTNQTSMYLCASNPGRRGAFFGQGTRLTVV.

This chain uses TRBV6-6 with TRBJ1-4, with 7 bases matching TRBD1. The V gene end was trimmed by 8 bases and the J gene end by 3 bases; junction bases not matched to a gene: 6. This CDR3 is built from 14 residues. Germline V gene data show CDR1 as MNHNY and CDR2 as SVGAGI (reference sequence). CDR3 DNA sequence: TGTGCCAGCCAAAAAGGGGGCCCTAATGAAAAACTGTTTTTT. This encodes CASQKGGPNEKLFF.

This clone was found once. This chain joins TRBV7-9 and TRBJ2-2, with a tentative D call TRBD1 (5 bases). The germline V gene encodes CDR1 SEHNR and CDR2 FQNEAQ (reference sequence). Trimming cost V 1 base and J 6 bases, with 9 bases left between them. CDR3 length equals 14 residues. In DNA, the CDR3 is TGTGCCAGCAGCTTAGTCTGGGGCGCCGGGGAGCTGTTTTTT. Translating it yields CASSLVWGAGELFF.

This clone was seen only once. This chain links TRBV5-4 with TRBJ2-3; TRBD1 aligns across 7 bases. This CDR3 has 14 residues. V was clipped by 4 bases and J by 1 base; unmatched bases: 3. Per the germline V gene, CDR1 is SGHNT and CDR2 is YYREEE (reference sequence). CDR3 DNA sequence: TGTGCCAGCAGCGTCGGGACAGGCACAGATACGCAGTATTTT. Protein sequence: CASSVGTGTDTQYF.

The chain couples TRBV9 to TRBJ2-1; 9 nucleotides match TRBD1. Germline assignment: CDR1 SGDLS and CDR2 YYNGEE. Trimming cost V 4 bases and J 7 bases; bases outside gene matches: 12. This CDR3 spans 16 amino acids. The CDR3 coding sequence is TGTGCCAGCAGCACCGTGAGTGGGACAGGGAGGAATGAGCAGTTCTTC. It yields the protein CASSTVSGTGRNEQFF.

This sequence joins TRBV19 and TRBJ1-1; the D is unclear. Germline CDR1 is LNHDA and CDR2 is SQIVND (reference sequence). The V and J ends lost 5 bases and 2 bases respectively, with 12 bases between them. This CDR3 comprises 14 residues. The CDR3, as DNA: TGTGCCAGTAGTTCGGCACAGATTAACACTGAAGCTTTCTTT. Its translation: CASSSAQINTEAFF.

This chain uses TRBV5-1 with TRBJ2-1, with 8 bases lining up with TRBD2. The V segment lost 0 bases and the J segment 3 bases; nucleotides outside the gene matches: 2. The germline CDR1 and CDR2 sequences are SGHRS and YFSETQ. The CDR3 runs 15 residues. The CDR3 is CASSLGTSGYNEQFF. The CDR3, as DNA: TGCGCCAGCAGCTTGGGCACTAGCGGCTACAATGAGCAGTTCTTC.

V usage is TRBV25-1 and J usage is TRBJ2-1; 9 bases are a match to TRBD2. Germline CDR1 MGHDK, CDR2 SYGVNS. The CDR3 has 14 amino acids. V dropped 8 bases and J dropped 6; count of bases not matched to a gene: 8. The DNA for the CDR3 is TGTGCCAGCGCGCGGGGGGGCTCCCTCAATGAGCAGTTCTTC. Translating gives CASARGGSLNEQFF.

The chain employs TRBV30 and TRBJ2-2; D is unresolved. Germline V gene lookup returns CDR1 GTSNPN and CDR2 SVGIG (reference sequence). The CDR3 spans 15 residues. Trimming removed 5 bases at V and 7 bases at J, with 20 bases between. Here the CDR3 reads CAWGSPGPWGGELFF. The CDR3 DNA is TGTGCCTGGGGTTCTCCCGGTCCTTGGGGCGGGGAGCTGTTTTTT.

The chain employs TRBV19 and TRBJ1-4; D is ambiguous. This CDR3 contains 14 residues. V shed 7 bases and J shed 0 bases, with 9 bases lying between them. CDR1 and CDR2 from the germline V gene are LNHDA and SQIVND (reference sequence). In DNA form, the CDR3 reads TGTGCCAGTACGCTCCACTCAACTAATGAAAAACTGTTTTTT. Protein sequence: CASTLHSTNEKLFF.

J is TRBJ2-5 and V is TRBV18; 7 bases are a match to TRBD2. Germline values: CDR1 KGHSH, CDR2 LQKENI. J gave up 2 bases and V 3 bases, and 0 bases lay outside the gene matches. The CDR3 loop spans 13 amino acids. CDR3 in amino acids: CASSPGGQETQYF. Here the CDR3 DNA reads TGTGCCAGCTCACCCGGGGGGCAAGAGACCCAGTACTTC.

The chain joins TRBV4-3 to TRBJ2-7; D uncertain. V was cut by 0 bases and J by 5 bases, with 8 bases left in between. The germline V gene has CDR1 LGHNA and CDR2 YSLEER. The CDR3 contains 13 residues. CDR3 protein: CASSQDLGDEQYF. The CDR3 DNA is TGCGCCAGCAGCCAAGATTTAGGTGACGAGCAGTACTTC.

CDR3 protein: CASSSGTSGDGYQETQYF. For the CDR3, the DNA is TGCGCCAGCAGCAGCGGGACTAGCGGGGATGGGTACCAAGAGACCCAGTACTTC. This chain joins TRBV5-1 and TRBJ2-5; 13 nucleotides match TRBD2. Germline CDR1 is SGHRS and CDR2 is YFSETQ. The CDR3 spans 18 residues. The trim removed 4 bases at V and 0 bases at J, leaving 9 bases unmatched. Based on the CDR3 plus reference TRBV5-1 and TRBJ2-5, the full variable domain is KAGVTQTPRYLIKTRGQQVTLSCSPISGHRSVSWYQQTPGQGLQFLFEYFSETQRNKGNFPGRFSGRQFSNSRSEMNVSTLELGDSALYLCASSSGTSGDGYQETQYFGPGTRLLVL.

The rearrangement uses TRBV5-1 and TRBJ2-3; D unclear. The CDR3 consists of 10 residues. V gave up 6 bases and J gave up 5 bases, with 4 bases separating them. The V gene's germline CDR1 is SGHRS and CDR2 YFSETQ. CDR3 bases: TGCGCCAGCATGGGAGATACGCAGTATTTT. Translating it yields CASMGDTQYF.

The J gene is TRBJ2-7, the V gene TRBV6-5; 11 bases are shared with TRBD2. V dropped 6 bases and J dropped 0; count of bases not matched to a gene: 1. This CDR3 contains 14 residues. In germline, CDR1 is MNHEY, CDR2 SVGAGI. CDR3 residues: CASSGLAGSYEQYF. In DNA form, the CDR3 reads TGTGCCAGCAGCGGACTAGCGGGCTCCTACGAGCAGTACTTC.

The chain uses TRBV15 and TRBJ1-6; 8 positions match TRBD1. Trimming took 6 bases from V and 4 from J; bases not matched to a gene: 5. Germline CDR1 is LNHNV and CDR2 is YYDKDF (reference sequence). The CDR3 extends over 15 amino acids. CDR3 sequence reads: CATRKDRAYNSPLHF. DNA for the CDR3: TGTGCCACCAGGAAGGACAGGGCATATAATTCACCCCTCCACTTT.

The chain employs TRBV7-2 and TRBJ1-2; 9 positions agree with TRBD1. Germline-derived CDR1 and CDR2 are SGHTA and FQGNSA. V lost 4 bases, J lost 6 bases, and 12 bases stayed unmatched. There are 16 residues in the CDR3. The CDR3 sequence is CASSSGTGLIEDGYTF. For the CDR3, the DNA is TGTGCCAGCAGCTCCGGGACAGGGCTCATCGAGGATGGCTACACCTTC.

Here the CDR3 DNA reads TGTGCCAGCAGTTCCGGGACTAGCGGGGCAGAGACCCAGTACTTC. Protein product: CASSSGTSGAETQYF. This sequence joins TRBV6-1 and TRBJ2-5; 13 nucleotides agree with TRBD2. Germline-derived CDR1 and CDR2 are MNHNS and SASEGT. The CDR3 contains 15 residues. V lost 5 bases, J lost 4 bases, and 4 bases stayed unmatched.

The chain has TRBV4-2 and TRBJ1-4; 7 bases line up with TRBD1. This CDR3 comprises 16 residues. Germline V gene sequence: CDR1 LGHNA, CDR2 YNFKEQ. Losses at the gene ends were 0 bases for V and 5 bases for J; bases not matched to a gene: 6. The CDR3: CASSQDLGGGNEKLFF. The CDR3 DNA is TGTGCCAGCAGCCAAGATCTGGGAGGGGGCAATGAAAAACTGTTTTTT.

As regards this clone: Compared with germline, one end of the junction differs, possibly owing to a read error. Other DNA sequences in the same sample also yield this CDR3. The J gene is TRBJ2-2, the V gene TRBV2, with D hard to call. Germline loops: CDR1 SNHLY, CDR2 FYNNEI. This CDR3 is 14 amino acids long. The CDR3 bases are TGTGCCAGCAGTGAAATACCTGGGTCCGGAGAGCTGTTTTTT. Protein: CASSEIPGSGELFF. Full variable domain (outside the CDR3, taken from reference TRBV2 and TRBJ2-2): EPEVTQTPSHQVTQMGQEVILRCVPISNHLYFYWYRQILGQKVEFLVSFYNNEISEKSEIFDDQFSVERPDGSNFTLKIRSTKLEDSAMYFCASSEIPGSGELFFGEGSRLTVL.

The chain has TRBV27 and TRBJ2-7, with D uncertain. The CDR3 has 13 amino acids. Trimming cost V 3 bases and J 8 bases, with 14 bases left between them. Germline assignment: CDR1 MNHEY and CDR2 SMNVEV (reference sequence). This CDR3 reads CASSFNRAGQQYF. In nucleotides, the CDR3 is TGTGCCAGCAGTTTCAATAGGGCTGGGCAGCAGTACTTC.

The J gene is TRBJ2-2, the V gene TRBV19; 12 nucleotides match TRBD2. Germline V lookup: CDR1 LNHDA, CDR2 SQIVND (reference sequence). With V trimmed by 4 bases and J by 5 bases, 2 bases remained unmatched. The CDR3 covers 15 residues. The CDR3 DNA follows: TGTGCCAGTAGTAGACTAGCGGGGGATACCGGGGAGCTGTTTTTT. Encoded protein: CASSRLAGDTGELFF. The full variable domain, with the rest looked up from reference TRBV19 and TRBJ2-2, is DGGITQSPKYLFRKEGQNVTLSCEQNLNHDAMYWYRQDPGQGLRLIYYSQIVNDFQKGDIAEGYSVSREKKESFPLTVTSAQKNPTAFYLCASSRLAGDTGELFFGEGSRLTVL.

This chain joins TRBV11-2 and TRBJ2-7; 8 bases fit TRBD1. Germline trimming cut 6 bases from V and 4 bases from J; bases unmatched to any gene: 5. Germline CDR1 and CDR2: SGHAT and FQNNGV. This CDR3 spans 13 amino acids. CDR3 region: CASSPTGVYEQYF. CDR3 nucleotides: TGTGCCAGCAGTCCGACAGGGGTTTACGAGCAGTACTTC.

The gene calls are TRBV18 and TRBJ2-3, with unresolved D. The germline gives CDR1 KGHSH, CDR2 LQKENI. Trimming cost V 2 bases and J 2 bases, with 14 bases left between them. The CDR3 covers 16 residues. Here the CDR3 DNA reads TGTGCCAGCTCACCAGTCGCAGGACCCGACACAGATACGCAGTATTTT. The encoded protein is CASSPVAGPDTDTQYF.

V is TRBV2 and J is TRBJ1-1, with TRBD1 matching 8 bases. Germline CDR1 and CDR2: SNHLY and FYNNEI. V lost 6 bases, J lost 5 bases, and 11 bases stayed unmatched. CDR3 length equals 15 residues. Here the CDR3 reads CASRPRDRKLTEAFF. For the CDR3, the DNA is TGTGCCAGCAGGCCCCGGGACAGGAAATTGACTGAAGCTTTCTTT.

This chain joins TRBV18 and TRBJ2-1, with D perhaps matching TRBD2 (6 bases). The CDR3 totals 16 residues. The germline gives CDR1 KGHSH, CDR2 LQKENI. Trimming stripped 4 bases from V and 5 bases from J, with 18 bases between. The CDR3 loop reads CASSQTRWRADNEQFF. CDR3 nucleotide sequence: TGTGCCAGCTCACAGACCAGGTGGAGGGCGGACAATGAGCAGTTCTTC.